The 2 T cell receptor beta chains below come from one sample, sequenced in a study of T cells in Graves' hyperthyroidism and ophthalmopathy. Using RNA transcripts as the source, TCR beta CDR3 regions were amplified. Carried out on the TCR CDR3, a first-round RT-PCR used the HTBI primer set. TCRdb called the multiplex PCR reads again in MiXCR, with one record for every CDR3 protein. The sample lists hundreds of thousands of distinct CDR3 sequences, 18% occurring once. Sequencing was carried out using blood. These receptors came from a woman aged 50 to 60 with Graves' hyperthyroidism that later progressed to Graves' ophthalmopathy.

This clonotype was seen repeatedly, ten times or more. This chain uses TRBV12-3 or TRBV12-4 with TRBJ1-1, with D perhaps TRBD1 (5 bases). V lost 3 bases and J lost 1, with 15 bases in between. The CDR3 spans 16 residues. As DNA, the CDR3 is TGTGCCAGCAGTTTTTGGCACGGCGGGGGGAACACTGAAGCTTTCTTT. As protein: CASSFWHGGGNTEAFF.

The CDR3: CASSLPDGNTIYF. The CDR3 coding sequence is TGTGCCAGCAGCCTGCCGGACGGAAACACCATATATTTT. This chain uses TRBV6-1 with TRBJ1-3; D is ambiguous. The CDR3 runs 13 residues. Per the germline V gene, CDR1 is MNHNS and CDR2 is SASEGT. The V and J ends lost 6 bases and 4 bases respectively, with 10 bases between them.